The sequence of this T cell receptor (beta chain) was determined in a study of cytomegalovirus exposure and HLA in healthy donors. The PCR employed 60 Vbeta primers together with 13 Jbeta primers. TCRdb's table, derived via immunoSEQ multiplex PCR, lists solely in-frame clones and lacks some. The sample carries about 95,000 clones, about 77% recorded once. The receptor comes from a middle-aged woman in good health and CMV-seronegative. Specimen: PBMCs.

CDR3 DNA: TGTGCCAGCAGCCGAACTAGCGGCATTAGCACAGATACGCAGTATTTT. Translated, it gives CASSRTSGISTDTQYF. This chain connects TRBV7-8 to TRBJ2-3; 8 positions match TRBD2. Germline V lookup: CDR1 SGHVS, CDR2 FQNEAQ. The V segment lost 5 bases and the J segment 0 bases; nucleotides outside the gene matches: 7. There are 16 residues in the CDR3. Filled out from reference TRBV7-8 and TRBJ2-3, the complete variable domain reads GAGVSQSPRYKVAKRGQDVALRCDPISGHVSLFWYQQALGQGPEFLTYFQNEAQLDKSGLPSDRFFAERPEGSVSTLKIQRTQQEDSAVYLCASSRTSGISTDTQYFGPGTRLTVL.